The next 25 T cell receptor beta chains were all read from a single sample in a study of vaccination and CD4 T cells after COVID-19. The assay that was used to sequence DNA from cultured CD4+ T cells was the Oncomine TCR Beta short-read assay. Each CDR3 protein is one row after TCRdb ran MiXCR on the PCR reads. Here the sample spans approximately 17,000 distinct CDR3 sequences, less than 60% being singletons. Their antigen targets remain unknown. The treatment is: roughly 11-day PBMC culture with coronavirus spike peptide pools or control peptides (ViraFEST assay). The sequenced sample was CD4+ T cells from blood, cultured in vitro, obtained before SARS-CoV-2 vaccination. The source of these receptors is a human donor who had recovered from COVID-19.

V usage is TRBV6-1 and J usage is TRBJ1-2; TRBD1 matches at 9 bases. This CDR3 has 16 amino acids. Trimming took 5 bases from V and 5 from J; bases not matched to a gene: 12. CDR1 is MNHNS, CDR2 SASEGT, per germline. CDR3 nucleotide sequence: TGTGCCAGCAGTAATACCGGGACAGGGTCTTCGTATGGCTACACCTTC. It specifies CASSNTGTGSSYGYTF.

This rearrangement joins TRBV20-1 to TRBJ1-1, with a possible D match to TRBD1 (5 bases). V was cut by 2 bases and J by 4 bases, with 11 bases left in between. The CDR3 has 13 residues. Germline V gene lookup returns CDR1 DFQATT and CDR2 SNEGSKA (reference sequence). The CDR3 sequence is CSARQGRTTEAFF. In DNA, the CDR3 is TGCAGTGCTAGACAGGGTCGGACCACTGAAGCTTTCTTT.

The V and J genes are TRBV10-3 and TRBJ1-1, with D possibly matching TRBD1 (5 bases). Germline values: CDR1 ENHRY, CDR2 SYGVKD. The CDR3 runs to 13 residues. V lost 3 bases and J 9 bases, leaving 14 bases between the germline ends. The CDR3 coding sequence is TGTGCCATCAGTGATCGGACATCCAGTAAAGCTTTCTTT. The encoded protein is CAISDRTSSKAFF.

V is TRBV6-1 and J is TRBJ1-2; the D gene is possibly TRBD1 (5 bases). The V gene lost 2 bases and the J gene lost 4 bases, with 8 bases spanning the gap. The CDR3 consists of 13 residues. Germline CDR1 reads MNHNS; CDR2 reads SASEGT. The CDR3, as DNA: TGTGCCAGCAGTGAAAGGAGGGGCTATGGCTACACCTTC. Encoded protein: CASSERRGYGYTF.

The chain joins TRBV7-2 to TRBJ1-1; D gene unclear. The germline CDR1 and CDR2 sequences are SGHTA and FQGNSA. The CDR3 runs to 13 residues. Trimming cost V 1 base and J 4 bases, with 7 bases left between them. The CDR3 DNA follows: TGTGCCAGCAGCTTAGATCGGGCCACTGAAGCTTTCTTT. Translated: CASSLDRATEAFF.

The chain joins TRBV7-6 to TRBJ2-2; D is unresolved. The CDR3 sequence is 14 residues long. The germline V and J ends were trimmed by 1 base and 4 bases, with 7 bases remaining between them. Germline V gene sequence: CDR1 SGHVS, CDR2 FNYEAQ. Written as DNA, the CDR3 is TGTGCCAGCAGCTTAGGGGCGAGCACCGGGGAGCTGTTTTTT. This gives the protein CASSLGASTGELFF.

The chain couples TRBV19 to TRBJ1-2, with TRBD1 as a possible D gene (5 bases). The germline CDR1 and CDR2 sequences are LNHDA and SQIVND (reference sequence). Trimming cost V 6 bases and J 4 bases, with 24 bases left between them. The CDR3 is 17 amino acids. CDR3 nucleotides: TGTGCCAGTAGCCAAACCCCGGGGCAGGCACAGAGCTATGGCTACACCTTC. Residues: CASSQTPGQAQSYGYTF.

The chain links TRBV20-1 to TRBJ2-3; 7 nucleotides agree with TRBD2. This CDR3 is built from 15 residues. Germline CDR1 DFQATT, CDR2 SNEGSKA (reference sequence). V dropped 0 bases and J dropped 6; count of bases not matched to a gene: 9. The CDR3 here is CSAREMAGERDTQYF. The CDR3 DNA reads as TGCAGTGCTAGAGAAATGGCGGGAGAGCGGGATACGCAGTATTTT.

This clonotype was detected only a few times. The chain recombines TRBV6-1 with TRBJ1-1; the D is unclear. CDR1 is MNHNS, CDR2 SASEGT, per germline. V shed 6 bases and J shed 0 bases, with 14 bases lying between them. The CDR3 runs to 15 residues. The CDR3 protein is CASSDLRRLNTEAFF. CDR3 nucleotide sequence: TGTGCCAGCAGCGACCTCAGGAGGTTGAACACTGAAGCTTTCTTT.

The chain recombines TRBV11-3 with TRBJ2-1; 16 bases match TRBD2. Germline assignment: CDR1 SGHNT and CDR2 YENEEA. The CDR3 length is 15 residues. J lost 9 bases, V lost 5 bases, and 4 bases had no gene match. Here the CDR3 DNA reads TGTGCCAGCAGCACGGGACTAGCGGGAGGGGGTGAGCAGTTCTTC. This encodes CASSTGLAGGGEQFF. Filled out from reference TRBV11-3 and TRBJ2-1, the complete variable domain reads EAGVVQSPRYKIIEKKQPVAFWCNPISGHNTLYWYLQNLGQGPELLIRYENEEAVDDSQLPKDRFSAERLKGVDSTLKIQPAELGDSAVYLCASSTGLAGGGEQFFGPGTRLTVL.

In nucleotides, the CDR3 is TGTGCCAGCAGTGCTCCATCATCATTGGGAAAACTGTTTTTT. Translated: CASSAPSSLGKLFF. The chain uses TRBV25-1 and TRBJ1-4; D is ambiguous. Trimming removed 4 bases from V and 10 bases from J, with 16 bases in between. The CDR3 has 14 residues. Germline CDR1 MGHDK, CDR2 SYGVNS.

The chain couples TRBV6-5 to TRBJ1-6; D not resolved. This CDR3 has 12 amino acids. Per the germline V gene, CDR1 is MNHEY and CDR2 is SVGAGI. The V gene lost 0 bases and the J gene lost 10 bases, with 4 bases spanning the gap. The CDR3 protein is CASSYSDSPLHF. The CDR3 nucleotides read TGTGCCAGCAGTTACTCAGACTCACCCCTCCACTTT.

This clonotype was found a few times. The chain couples TRBV6-5 to TRBJ1-1, with D perhaps matching TRBD1 (6 bases). V was shortened by 0 bases and J by 0 bases, with 8 bases between the two germline ends. This CDR3 is 15 amino acids long. Germline V CDR1 and CDR2: MNHEY, SVGAGI. The CDR3 DNA reads TGTGCCAGCAGTTACTCGGGACAAGTGAACACTGAAGCTTTCTTT. Its translation is CASSYSGQVNTEAFF.

V is TRBV2 and J is TRBJ2-3; TRBD1 matches 8 bases. With V trimmed by 5 bases and J by 3 bases, 4 bases remained unmatched. The germline gives CDR1 SNHLY, CDR2 FYNNEI. The CDR3 covers 14 residues. Here the CDR3 DNA reads TGTGCCAGCAGTACCGACAGGGGTACAGATACGCAGTATTTT. Its translation: CASSTDRGTDTQYF.

The chain employs TRBV19 and TRBJ1-5; perhaps TRBD1 as D (5 bases). CDR1 is LNHDA and CDR2 is SQIVND in the germline V gene (reference sequence). V lost 2 bases to trimming and J lost 7 bases, with 15 bases between them. This CDR3 region has 15 residues. The CDR3 coding sequence is TGTGCCAGTAGTATACAGCCGGGGGGGGAACAGCCCCAGCATTTT. Translating it yields CASSIQPGGEQPQHF.

The V gene is TRBV7-2, the J gene TRBJ2-3; D ambiguous. The CDR3 is 17 amino acids. Germline values: CDR1 SGHTA, CDR2 FQGNSA. With 5 bases removed from V and 1 base from J, the gap between germline ends came to 19 bases. The DNA for the CDR3 is TGTGCCAGCAGCCGACCGACTGCCACGACCGGCACAGATACGCAGTATTTT. Amino acid sequence: CASSRPTATTGTDTQYF.

This clonotype turned up a few times. The V call is TRBV7-2, the J call TRBJ2-2; unclear D gene. Trimming pared 5 bases from V and 0 bases from J, leaving 7 bases between. This CDR3 has 14 residues. Germline lookup yields CDR1 SGHTA and CDR2 FQGNSA. In nucleotides, the CDR3 is TGTGCCAGCAGCCGTTTACCGAACACCGGGGAGCTGTTTTTT. Translation: CASSRLPNTGELFF.

This chain joins TRBV28 and TRBJ1-2; D is undetermined. The CDR3 spans 12 residues. CDR1 MDHEN and CDR2 SYDVKM come from the germline V gene. V was pared by 2 bases and J by 8 bases, with 9 bases between. CDR3 protein: CASSLQLEGYTF. The CDR3 DNA follows: TGTGCCAGCAGTTTACAGTTAGAGGGCTACACCTTC.

The CDR3 sequence: CASSSTSGGGMTQYF. DNA for the CDR3: TGTGCCAGCAGCTCAACTAGCGGGGGGGGTATGACCCAGTACTTC. The chain uses TRBV12-3 or TRBV12-4 and TRBJ2-5, with 13 bases lining up with TRBD2. The CDR3 has 15 amino acids. With V trimmed by 6 bases and J by 7 bases, 8 bases remained unmatched.

The V and J genes are TRBV20-1 and TRBJ2-7, with 7 positions matching TRBD1. Germline CDR1 and CDR2: DFQATT and SNEGSKA (reference sequence). V dropped 7 bases and J dropped 3; count of bases not matched to a gene: 3. The CDR3 contains 11 residues. CDR3 region: CSVGQIYEQYF. The CDR3 nucleotides read TGCAGTGTGGGACAGATCTACGAGCAGTACTTC.

This clonotype was observed a handful of times. The chain's CDR3 is CASSESREGYTF. The CDR3 region has the DNA TGTGCCAGCAGTGAATCACGAGAGGGCTACACCTTC. The rearrangement joins TRBV25-1 to TRBJ1-2; D unresolved. Germline V gene lookup returns CDR1 MGHDK and CDR2 SYGVNS. Trimming took 1 base from V and 8 from J, leaving 8 bases between them. The CDR3 has 12 amino acids.

The gene calls are TRBV6-2 or TRBV6-3 and TRBJ1-1, with D possibly TRBD1 on 6 matching bases. V lost 2 bases and J lost 6, with 7 bases in between. CDR3 size: 12 residues. Germline CDR1 is MNHEY and CDR2 is SVGEGT. The CDR3 protein is CASSYGTSEAFF. CDR3 DNA: TGTGCCAGCAGTTACGGGACATCTGAAGCTTTCTTT.

The V and J genes are TRBV2 and TRBJ1-1; D might be TRBD1 (5 bases). The germline V gene has CDR1 SNHLY and CDR2 FYNNEI. V dropped 5 bases and J dropped 1 base, with 11 bases sitting between them. This CDR3 is built from 14 residues. The CDR3 loop is CASSLPGTNTEAFF. CDR3 nucleotides: TGTGCCAGCAGTCTGCCCGGGACGAACACTGAAGCTTTCTTT.

DNA for the CDR3: TGTGCCAGCAGCTTAACCAGGACAGGGGATTATGGCTACACCTTC. Translating it yields CASSLTRTGDYGYTF. V gene TRBV7-2 combines with J gene TRBJ1-2; 9 nucleotides align to TRBD1. V lost 2 bases, J lost 5 bases, and 6 bases stayed unmatched. This CDR3 is built from 15 residues. In germline, CDR1 is SGHTA, CDR2 FQGNSA.

This clonotype was seen more than once but under ten times. The chain links TRBV10-3 to TRBJ1-5, with 8 nucleotides matching TRBD1. Germline assignment: CDR1 ENHRY and CDR2 SYGVKD. The CDR3 totals 14 residues. J was trimmed by 4 bases and V by 3 bases; bases with no gene match: 2. The CDR3 spells CAISDTGGNQPQHF. The CDR3 bases are TGTGCCATCAGTGATACAGGGGGAAATCAGCCCCAGCATTTT.